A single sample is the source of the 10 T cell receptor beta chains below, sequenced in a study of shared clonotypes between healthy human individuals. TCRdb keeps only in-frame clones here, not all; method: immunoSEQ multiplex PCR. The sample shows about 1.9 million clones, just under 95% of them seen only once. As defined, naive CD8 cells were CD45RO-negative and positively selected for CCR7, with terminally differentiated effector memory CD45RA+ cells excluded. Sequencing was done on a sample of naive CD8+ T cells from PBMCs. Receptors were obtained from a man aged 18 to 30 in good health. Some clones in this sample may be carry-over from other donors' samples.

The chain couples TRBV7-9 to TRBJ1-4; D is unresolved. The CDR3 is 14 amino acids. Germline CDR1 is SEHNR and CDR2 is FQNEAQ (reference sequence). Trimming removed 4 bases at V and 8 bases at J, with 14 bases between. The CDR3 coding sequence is TGTGCCAGCAGCTCCCCAAATTTTTTCGAAAAACTGTTTTTT. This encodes CASSSPNFFEKLFF.

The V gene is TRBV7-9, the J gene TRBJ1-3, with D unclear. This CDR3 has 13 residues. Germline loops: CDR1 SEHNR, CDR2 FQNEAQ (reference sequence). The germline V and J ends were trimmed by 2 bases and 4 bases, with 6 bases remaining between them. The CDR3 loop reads CASSLPRGNTIYF. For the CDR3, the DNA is TGTGCCAGCAGCTTACCTCGGGGAAACACCATATATTTT. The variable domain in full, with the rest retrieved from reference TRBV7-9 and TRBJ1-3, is DTGVSQNPRHKITKRGQNVTFRCDPISEHNRLYWYRQTLGQGPEFLTYFQNEAQLEKSRLLSDRFSAERPKGSFSTLEIQRTEQGDSAMYLCASSLPRGNTIYFGEGSWLTVV.

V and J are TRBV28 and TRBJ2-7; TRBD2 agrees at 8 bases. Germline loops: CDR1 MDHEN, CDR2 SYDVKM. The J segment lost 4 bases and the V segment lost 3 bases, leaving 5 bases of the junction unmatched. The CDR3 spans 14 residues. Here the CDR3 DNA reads TGTGCCAGCAGTTTTGCTGGGACTAGTTACGAGCAGTACTTC. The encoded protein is CASSFAGTSYEQYF.

The CDR3 sequence is CASSTPDETPNTGELFF. The DNA for the CDR3 is TGCGCCAGCAGCACCCCGGACGAAACTCCAAACACCGGGGAGCTGTTTTTT. The chain joins TRBV5-1 to TRBJ2-2, with D unresolved. Per germline, CDR1 SGHRS and CDR2 YFSETQ. With 4 bases removed from V and 2 bases from J, the gap between germline ends came to 18 bases. This CDR3 contains 17 residues.

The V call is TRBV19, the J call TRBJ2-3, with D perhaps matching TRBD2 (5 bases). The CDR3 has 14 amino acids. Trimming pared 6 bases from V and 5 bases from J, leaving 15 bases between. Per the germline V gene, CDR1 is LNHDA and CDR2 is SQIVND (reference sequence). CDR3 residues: CASRGSPQLDTQYF. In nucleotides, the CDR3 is TGTGCCAGTAGGGGGAGCCCCCAGTTAGATACGCAGTATTTT.

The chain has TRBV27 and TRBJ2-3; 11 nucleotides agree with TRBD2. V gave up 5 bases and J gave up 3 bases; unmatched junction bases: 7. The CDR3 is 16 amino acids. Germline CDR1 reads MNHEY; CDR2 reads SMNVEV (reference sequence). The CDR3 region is CASSPLRLAGTDTQYF. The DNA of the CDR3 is TGTGCCAGCAGTCCCCTAAGACTAGCGGGAACAGATACGCAGTATTTT.

Written as DNA, the CDR3 is TGTGCCAGCAGCCCCCGTCGAGCGGGCCAACGGGTCGATACGCAGTATTTT. This translates into CASSPRRAGQRVDTQYF. V is TRBV7-9 and J is TRBJ2-3; D possibly corresponds to TRBD2 (6 bases). In germline, CDR1 is SEHNR, CDR2 FQNEAQ (reference sequence). This CDR3 comprises 17 residues. Trimming pared 5 bases from V and 6 bases from J, leaving 24 bases between. The entire variable domain, with the rest obtained from reference TRBV7-9 and TRBJ2-3, is as follows: DTGVSQNPRHKITKRGQNVTFRCDPISEHNRLYWYRQTLGQGPEFLTYFQNEAQLEKSRLLSDRFSAERPKGSFSTLEIQRTEQGDSAMYLCASSPRRAGQRVDTQYFGPGTRLTVL.

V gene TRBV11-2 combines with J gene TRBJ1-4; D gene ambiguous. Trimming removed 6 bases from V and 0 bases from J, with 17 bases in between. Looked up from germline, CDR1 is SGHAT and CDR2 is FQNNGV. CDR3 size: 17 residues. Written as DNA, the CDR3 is TGTGCCAGCAGTATCCCGATTCACGTTGCAACTAATGAAAAACTGTTTTTT. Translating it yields CASSIPIHVATNEKLFF. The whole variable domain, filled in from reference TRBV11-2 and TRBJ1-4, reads EAGVAQSPRYKIIEKRQSVAFWCNPISGHATLYWYQQILGQGPKLLIQFQNNGVVDDSQLPKDRFSAERLKGVDSTLKIQPAKLEDSAVYLCASSIPIHVATNEKLFFGSGTQLSVL.

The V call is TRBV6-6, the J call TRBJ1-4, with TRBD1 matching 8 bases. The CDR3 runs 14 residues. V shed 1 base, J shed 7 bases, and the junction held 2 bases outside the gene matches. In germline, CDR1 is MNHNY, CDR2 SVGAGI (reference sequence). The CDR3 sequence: CASSYLGQVEKLFF. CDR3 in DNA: TGTGCCAGCAGTTACTTGGGACAGGTTGAAAAACTGTTTTTT.

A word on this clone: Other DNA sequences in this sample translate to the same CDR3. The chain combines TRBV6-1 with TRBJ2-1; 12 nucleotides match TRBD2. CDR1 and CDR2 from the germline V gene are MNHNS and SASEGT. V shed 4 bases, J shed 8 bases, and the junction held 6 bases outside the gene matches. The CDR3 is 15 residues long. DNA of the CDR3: TGTGCCAGCAGTGCCAGACTAGCGGGAGTTTATGAGCAGTTCTTC. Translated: CASSARLAGVYEQFF.